Shown below are 23 T cell receptor beta chains from a single sample sequenced in a study of molecular identifiers for immune sequencing clone quantification. One entry per CDR3 protein results from TCRdb running MiXCR on the PCR reads. The sample yields more than 550,000 distinct CDR3 sequences, 25% seen once. Sample: naive CD8+ T cells from blood, with Jurkat cell RNA spiked in. Noted subset: FACS-sorted CD8+CD4-CCR7+CD45RA+ naive T cells. Every receptor here comes from a human donor in good health. Some libraries in this study had Jurkat cell RNA spiked in.

This clonotype was observed a single time. This may stem from a read error, because a much larger clone lies one nucleotide away. The chain uses TRBV27 and TRBJ2-7, with 9 bases lining up with TRBD1. Germline values: CDR1 MNHEY, CDR2 SMNVEV (reference sequence). V lost 4 bases, J lost 4 bases, and 5 bases stayed unmatched. The CDR3 contains 14 residues. The CDR3 sequence is CASSSDRGRYEQYF. As DNA, the CDR3 is TGTGCCAGCAGTTCGGACAGGGGTAGGTACGAGCAGTACTTC.

This clonotype was seen ten or more times. The V and J genes are TRBV29-1 and TRBJ2-6; possibly TRBD1 or TRBD2 for D (5 bases each). This CDR3 comprises 13 residues. V was shortened by 7 bases and J by 4 bases, with 11 bases between the two germline ends. Germline V gene sequence: CDR1 SQVTM, CDR2 ANQGSEA. This CDR3 is CSGGDPGANVLTF. The CDR3 nucleotides read TGCAGCGGAGGGGACCCCGGGGCCAACGTCCTGACTTTC.

The sample holds a few counts of this clonotype. The chain is built from TRBV30 and TRBJ2-1, with 8 bases that match TRBD1. V lost 7 bases and J lost 5; bases outside the gene matches: 7. This CDR3 has 13 amino acids. From germline, CDR1 is GTSNPN and CDR2 SVGIG (reference sequence). The CDR3 here is CASDRGFDNEQFF. The CDR3 region has the DNA TGTGCCTCCGACAGGGGTTTTGACAATGAGCAGTTCTTC.

V usage is TRBV28 and J usage is TRBJ2-7; D remains unclear. This CDR3 comprises 11 residues. V was shortened by 6 bases and J by 12 bases, with 15 bases between the two germline ends. The germline V gene encodes CDR1 MDHEN and CDR2 SYDVKM. CDR3 DNA: TGTGCCAGCAGGGCTTGGAACAAGCGGTACTTC. It yields the protein CASRAWNKRYF.

This clonotype was picked up many times. The chain recombines TRBV7-9 with TRBJ2-2; D is possibly TRBD2 (5 bases). Trimming pared 3 bases from V and 1 base from J, leaving 9 bases between. The germline gives CDR1 SEHNR, CDR2 FQNEAQ (reference sequence). The CDR3 is made up of 15 amino acids. CDR3 region: CASSLPAGNTGELFF. The DNA for the CDR3 is TGTGCCAGCAGCTTGCCGGCGGGGAACACCGGGGAGCTGTTTTTT. The full variable domain, rest sourced from reference TRBV7-9 and TRBJ2-2, is DTGVSQNPRHKITKRGQNVTFRCDPISEHNRLYWYRQTLGQGPEFLTYFQNEAQLEKSRLLSDRFSAERPKGSFSTLEIQRTEQGDSAMYLCASSLPAGNTGELFFGEGSRLTVL.

A remark on this clonotype: A much larger clone is a single base away; this may be a read error. The chain has TRBV20-1 and TRBJ2-7; D is unclear. The V and J ends lost 0 bases and 6 bases respectively, with 12 bases between them. The V gene's germline CDR1 is DFQATT and CDR2 SNEGSKA (reference sequence). The CDR3 spans 13 residues. The CDR3 here is CSARDLKGFEQYF. The DNA for the CDR3 is TGCAGTGCTAGAGATCTAAAGGGATTCGAGCAGTACTTC.

The CDR3 loop is CASSLDALTGELFF. Written as DNA, the CDR3 is TGTGCCAGCAGTTTAGATGCTCTCACCGGGGAGCTGTTTTTT. V gene TRBV27 combines with J gene TRBJ2-2, with no clear D. From germline, CDR1 is MNHEY and CDR2 SMNVEV (reference sequence). Deletions cut 2 bases from V and 4 bases from J, with 8 bases between. There are 14 residues in the CDR3.

Concerning this clonotype itself: At one end, the junction sequence differs from germline, possibly due to a read error. The CDR3 protein is CARSQARTLHTEAFF. CDR3 sequence (DNA): TGTGCCCGCAGCCAAGCTCGGACCCTGCACACTGAAGCTTTCTTT. The J gene is TRBJ1-1, the V gene TRBV14; D ambiguous. The CDR3 runs 15 residues. CDR1 is SGHDN, CDR2 FVKESK, per germline.

There are a few counts of this clonotype. The chain couples TRBV7-9 to TRBJ1-4; TRBD1 might be the D (6 bases). CDR1 and CDR2 from the germline V gene are SEHNR and FQNEAQ (reference sequence). V lost 5 bases and J lost 5, with 9 bases in between. The CDR3 has 13 amino acids. The CDR3 here is CASSKGGNEKLFF. The DNA of the CDR3 is TGTGCCAGCAGCAAAGGGGGGAATGAAAAACTGTTTTTT.

This clonotype was seen ten or more times. This chain connects TRBV5-5 to TRBJ2-7, with a weak D call TRBD2 (5 bases). The CDR3 is 14 amino acids. Trimming stripped 3 bases from V and 3 bases from J, with 13 bases between. Germline lookup yields CDR1 SGHKS and CDR2 YYEKEE (reference sequence). CDR3 residues: CASSSSRSSYEQYF. The CDR3 DNA is TGTGCCAGCAGCTCTAGCCGTTCCAGCTACGAGCAGTACTTC.

This clonotype came up many times. The rearrangement joins TRBV20-1 to TRBJ2-3; D is possibly TRBD2 (6 bases). V was clipped by 6 bases and J by 2 bases, with 12 bases between them. This CDR3 is built from 13 residues. Per germline, CDR1 DFQATT and CDR2 SNEGSKA (reference sequence). The CDR3 DNA follows: TGCAGTGCAACGGGACTCCTCACAGATACGCAGTATTTT. Translating it yields CSATGLLTDTQYF.

This clonotype was observed at least ten times. The V gene is TRBV9, the J gene TRBJ2-1, with D hard to call. The CDR3 extends over 11 amino acids. The V gene's germline CDR1 is SGDLS and CDR2 YYNGEE. Trimming left V 0 bases short and J 9 bases short, with 4 bases between. In DNA form, the CDR3 reads TGTGCCAGCAGCGTAGGGAGTGAGCAGTTCTTC. Translation gives CASSVGSEQFF.

This clonotype has at least ten counts. The V and J genes are TRBV4-3 and TRBJ2-7; perhaps TRBD1 as D (5 bases). V was trimmed by 1 base and J by 5 bases, leaving 15 bases between them. Looked up from germline, CDR1 is LGHNA and CDR2 is YSLEER. The CDR3 sequence is 15 residues long. CDR3 amino acids: CASSQGVSRAHEQYF. The CDR3 bases are TGCGCCAGCAGCCAAGGGGTGAGCAGGGCGCACGAGCAGTACTTC.

This clonotype was recorded many times. This chain connects TRBV7-9 to TRBJ2-7; 12 nucleotides align to TRBD2. The ends lost 5 bases at V and 4 bases at J; junction bases unmatched: 3. Germline CDR1 is SEHNR and CDR2 is FQNEAQ (reference sequence). The CDR3 contains 14 residues. The CDR3 protein is CASSDGLAGYEQYF. Here the CDR3 DNA reads TGTGCCAGCAGCGACGGACTAGCGGGATACGAGCAGTACTTC.

The genes are TRBV20-1 and TRBJ2-1; D assignment may be TRBD1 or TRBD2 (5 bases each). CDR1 is DFQATT and CDR2 is SNEGSKA in the germline V gene (reference sequence). The CDR3 sequence is 13 residues long. V was clipped by 0 bases and J by 8 bases, with 11 bases between them. The CDR3 DNA follows: TGCAGTGCTAGAGAAGGGACCGCTCATGAGCAGTTCTTC. It codes for CSAREGTAHEQFF.

This clonotype was observed once. A junction boundary mismatches the germline segment, possibly from a read error. The chain recombines TRBV20-1 with TRBJ2-3, with D maybe TRBD1 (6 bases). The CDR3 has 15 residues. Germline CDR1 DFQATT, CDR2 SNEGSKA (reference sequence). CDR3 protein: CSAPDEDRHTDMQYF. The DNA for the CDR3 is TGCAGTGCTCCAGATGAGGACAGACACACAGATATGCAGTATTTT.

This chain connects TRBV12-3 or TRBV12-4 to TRBJ1-5; TRBD1 might be the D (6 bases). The V and J ends lost 5 bases and 6 bases respectively, with 26 bases between them. CDR3 size: 18 residues. The CDR3 region has the DNA TGTGCCAGCAGTCCCCCGGGACACTATAGAATAGGCCGTCAGCCCCAGCATTTT. Its translation is CASSPPGHYRIGRQPQHF.

On this clonotype itself: One end of the junction does not line up with germline, which may come from a read error. This chain connects TRBV4-3 to TRBJ1-4; D is undetermined. CDR1 and CDR2 (germline): LGHNA, YSLEER. The length of the CDR3 is 17 residues. CDR3 loop: CANSQETLQGTNEKLFF. CDR3 nucleotides: TGCGCCAACAGCCAAGAAACGCTTCAAGGAACTAATGAAAAACTGTTTTTT.

This clonotype was detected many times. Here the CDR3 DNA reads TGTGCCAGCAGCCCCGGGTACAGCGCCTACGAGCAGTACTTC. Translation gives CASSPGYSAYEQYF. The V call is TRBV3-1, the J call TRBJ2-7; D is uncertain. Trimming shortened V by 4 bases and J by 2 bases, and 12 bases separated the two germline ends. The CDR3 has 14 residues. The germline V gene has CDR1 LGHDT and CDR2 YNNKEL (reference sequence).

This clonotype was observed a handful of times. The chain recombines TRBV7-6 with TRBJ1-2; D is undetermined. The CDR3 sequence is 14 residues long. The V gene lost 4 bases and the J gene lost 1 base, with 10 bases spanning the gap. The germline V gene has CDR1 SGHVS and CDR2 FNYEAQ. The CDR3: CASSSVDLNYGYTF. The CDR3 nucleotides read TGTGCCAGCAGCTCTGTCGACCTTAACTATGGCTACACCTTC. Combining the CDR3 with reference TRBV7-6 and TRBJ1-2 gives the whole variable domain GAGVSQSPRYKVTKRGQDVALRCDPISGHVSLYWYRQALGQGPEFLTYFNYEAQQDKSGLPNDRFSAERPEGSISTLTIQRTEQRDSAMYRCASSSVDLNYGYTFGSGTRLTVV.

This clonotype was seen a few times. The J gene is TRBJ2-7, the V gene TRBV4-3, with a tentative D call TRBD1 (5 bases). Germline assignment: CDR1 LGHNA and CDR2 YSLEER. V shed 0 bases and J shed 7 bases, with 19 bases lying between them. CDR3 length equals 16 residues. CDR3 bases: TGCGCCAGCAGCCAAGATCTTAGGCAGGGTCTAGGTGAGCAGTACTTC. Protein: CASSQDLRQGLGEQYF.

The chain has TRBV6-5 and TRBJ1-4; maybe TRBD1 (5 bases). Trimming took 5 bases from V and 7 from J, leaving 20 bases between them. Per the germline V gene, CDR1 is MNHEY and CDR2 is SVGAGI. There are 16 residues in the CDR3. CDR3 residues: CASSTRDLTGGEKLFF. The CDR3 nucleotides read TGTGCCAGCAGTACCCGGGACCTGACCGGGGGTGAAAAACTGTTTTTT.

The chain carries TRBV7-9 and TRBJ1-1; D possibly corresponds to TRBD1 (5 bases). Trimming removed 5 bases at V and 3 bases at J, with 16 bases between. The CDR3 covers 15 residues. Germline V CDR1 and CDR2: SEHNR, FQNEAQ (reference sequence). The chain's CDR3 is CASSPSPGRDTEAFF. Here the CDR3 DNA reads TGTGCCAGCAGCCCCAGCCCAGGGCGGGACACTGAAGCTTTCTTT.